Described below is a single T cell receptor beta chain sequence and its context. The source of the sample is a study of blood T cell repertoires in COVID-19. Study-level background: The United States, Italy and Spain supplied acute and convalescent COVID-19 samples. PBMCs, B-cell-depleted T cells, or T cells provided the cDNA or gDNA that made up the material.

Looked up from germline, CDR1 is LGHNA and CDR2 is YNFKEQ. The ends were cut back, 1 base at V and 6 bases at J, with 13 bases in the middle. The CDR3 runs to 14 residues. Under the authors' procedure: Amplifying reference gene primers gave estimates of nucleated cell counts. This table comes from immunoSEQ multiplex PCR, and its TCRdb copy is limited to in-frame clones, with some not included. Clone size and V and J calls were adopted from that table, with D and trimming inferred from the DNA. The repertoire has about 210,000 clones, 88% of them found once; the top ten carry 1.7%. The origin of this receptor is a man aged 65 to 79 with acute or convalescent COVID-19. Sequences were obtained from peripheral blood. The V and J genes are TRBV4-2 and TRBJ2-7; a possible D gene is TRBD2 (5 bases). The CDR3 reads CASSQVAAVREQYF. The DNA of the CDR3 is TGTGCCAGCAGCCAAGTTGCAGCGGTCCGCGAGCAGTACTTC.